These 7 T cell receptor beta chains share one sample of origin, sequenced in a study of cytomegalovirus exposure and HLA in healthy donors. With 60 Vbeta and 13 Jbeta primers, the PCR was carried out. Assay used: immunoSEQ multiplex PCR; TCRdb lists only in-frame clones, some missing. Found here are fewer than 200,000 clones, approximately 67% of them singletons; the top ten hold roughly 4.1%. The sequencing input was PBMCs. Every receptor here comes from a woman younger than 30 in good health and CMV-seropositive.

This clone turned up a few times. The chain uses TRBV28 and TRBJ1-4; D might be TRBD1 (5 bases). Trimming cost V 4 bases and J 6 bases, with 12 bases left between them. The CDR3 has 14 residues. Germline loops: CDR1 MDHEN, CDR2 SYDVKM. The CDR3, as DNA: TGTGCCAGCAGTTCCCCCCAGGGTTATGAAAAACTGTTTTTT. It codes for CASSSPQGYEKLFF.

This clone was counted only a few times. This chain links TRBV6-5 with TRBJ2-4; tentatively, D is TRBD1 (5 bases). Germline values: CDR1 MNHEY, CDR2 SVGAGI. The CDR3 loop spans 15 amino acids. Trimming pared 5 bases from V and 2 bases from J, leaving 13 bases between. CDR3 sequence: CASSIRAPTKNIQYF. The CDR3 region has the DNA TGTGCCAGCAGTATCAGGGCCCCGACCAAAAACATTCAGTACTTC.

The chain couples TRBV6-5 to TRBJ1-4, with D possibly being TRBD1 (6 bases). CDR3 length: 14 residues. CDR1 and CDR2 (germline): MNHEY, SVGAGI. Trimming took 5 bases from V and 4 from J, leaving 11 bases between them. The CDR3 region has the DNA TGTGCCAGCAGTAGGACAGCCCTTAATGAAAAACTGTTTTTT. Translation: CASSRTALNEKLFF.

The chain has TRBV7-9 and TRBJ1-3; D is possibly TRBD1 (6 bases). Trimming removed 5 bases at V and 1 base at J, with 21 bases between. Germline loops: CDR1 SEHNR, CDR2 FQNEAQ (reference sequence). The CDR3 length is 18 residues. The CDR3 coding sequence is TGTGCCAGCAGCGCACGAAGACAGGACATCTCTTCTGGAAACACCATATATTTT. Amino acid sequence: CASSARRQDISSGNTIYF. Full variable domain (missing parts from reference TRBV7-9 and TRBJ1-3): DTGVSQNPRHKITKRGQNVTFRCDPISEHNRLYWYRQTLGQGPEFLTYFQNEAQLEKSRLLSDRFSAERPKGSFSTLEIQRTEQGDSAMYLCASSARRQDISSGNTIYFGEGSWLTVV.

As regards this clone: The junction departs from the called germline gene at one end, perhaps through a read error. The rearrangement joins TRBV5-1 to TRBJ2-7; the match to TRBD2 covers 11 bases. Germline CDR1 and CDR2: SGHRS and YFSETQ. The CDR3 runs to 15 residues. DNA for the CDR3: TGCGCCAGCGGCTTGAGCCTAGCGGGAGGTGAGGAGCAGTACTTC. It specifies CASGLSLAGGEEQYF.

The rearrangement uses TRBV30 and TRBJ2-1; 9 bases align to TRBD2. Per germline, CDR1 GTSNPN and CDR2 SVGIG (reference sequence). This CDR3 is built from 16 residues. V dropped 4 bases and J dropped 4; count of bases not matched to a gene: 11. For the CDR3, the DNA is TGTGCCTGGAAGGTTAGGCGGGGGGGCCGTTACAATGAGCAGTTCTTC. Protein sequence: CAWKVRRGGRYNEQFF.

The chain has TRBV18 and TRBJ2-7; the match to TRBD1 covers 9 bases. CDR1 and CDR2 from the germline V gene are KGHSH and LQKENI. The ends lost 5 bases at V and 3 bases at J; junction bases unmatched: 2. The CDR3 extends over 13 amino acids. This CDR3 is CASSTGGDYEQYF. CDR3 nucleotide sequence: TGTGCCAGCTCAACAGGGGGCGACTACGAGCAGTACTTC.